The 11 T cell receptor beta chains below were found in one sample sequenced in a study of cytomegalovirus exposure and HLA in healthy donors. Researchers ran the PCR with 60 Vbeta and 13 Jbeta primers. Generated by immunoSEQ multiplex PCR, the TCRdb table keeps only in-frame clones and is missing some. The repertoire holds around 100,000 clones, with 65% to 75% as singletons. The specimen sequenced was PBMCs. Source of these receptors: a woman younger than 35 in good health and CMV-seropositive.

This rearrangement joins TRBV27 to TRBJ1-5, with TRBD1 identical over 8 bases. Germline V gene lookup returns CDR1 MNHEY and CDR2 SMNVEV (reference sequence). J was trimmed by 3 bases and V by 3 bases; bases with no gene match: 1. The length of the CDR3 is 14 residues. For the CDR3, the DNA is TGTGCCAGCAGTTTCAGGGGGCTCAATCAGCCCCAGCATTTT. It is translated as CASSFRGLNQPQHF.

The gene calls are TRBV28 and TRBJ1-2; 8 nucleotides line up with TRBD1. The CDR3 has 13 residues. Germline V gene lookup returns CDR1 MDHEN and CDR2 SYDVKM. V shed 7 bases, J shed 4 bases, and the junction held 5 bases outside the gene matches. The DNA for the CDR3 is TGTGCCAGCATTGCAGGGGGCGCCTATGGCTACACCTTC. Protein sequence: CASIAGGAYGYTF.

The chain employs TRBV5-1 and TRBJ2-5; TRBD1 agrees at 8 bases. With V trimmed by 4 bases and J by 3 bases, 8 bases remained unmatched. This CDR3 has 15 residues. CDR1 and CDR2 from the germline V gene are SGHRS and YFSETQ. The CDR3: CASSPSGGPKETQYF. In nucleotides, the CDR3 is TGCGCCAGCAGCCCCTCAGGGGGCCCCAAAGAGACCCAGTACTTC.

This sequence joins TRBV10-3 and TRBJ2-1; the match to TRBD1 covers 7 bases. Losses at the gene ends were 0 bases for V and 6 bases for J; bases not matched to a gene: 5. Germline CDR1 is ENHRY and CDR2 is SYGVKD. This CDR3 has 15 residues. CDR3 DNA: TGTGCCATCAGTGAGTCCCAGGGGGTGAGCAATGAGCAGTTCTTC. This gives the protein CAISESQGVSNEQFF.

J is TRBJ2-3 and V is TRBV7-2, with 11 bases identical to TRBD2. The CDR3 covers 15 residues. Germline V CDR1 and CDR2: SGHTA, FQGNSA. The V and J ends lost 5 bases and 4 bases, in that order; junction bases with no gene match: 5. The CDR3 loop is CASSTPGLAADTQYF. The CDR3 coding sequence is TGTGCCAGCAGCACTCCGGGACTAGCGGCAGATACGCAGTATTTT.

The rearrangement joins TRBV9 to TRBJ2-1; 8 nucleotides agree with TRBD2. Germline V gives CDR1 SGDLS, CDR2 YYNGEE. The CDR3 length is 15 residues. V was pared by 0 bases and J by 10 bases, with 9 bases of the junction left unmatched. CDR3 sequence reads: CASSVVPSGWSEQFF. As DNA, the CDR3 is TGTGCCAGCAGCGTAGTTCCTAGCGGGTGGTCGGAGCAGTTCTTC.

This clone was observed a few times. The CDR3 is CASTTSFQPQHF. Here the CDR3 DNA reads TGTGCCAGCACCACATCGTTTCAGCCCCAGCATTTT. J is TRBJ1-5 and V is TRBV28; no definite D call. The ends were cut back, 7 bases at V and 6 bases at J, with 10 bases in the middle. This CDR3 is built from 12 residues. The germline V gene encodes CDR1 MDHEN and CDR2 SYDVKM.

The DNA for the CDR3 is TGTGCCAGCAACGGGACCCAGTACTTC. Translated: CASNGTQYF. The rearrangement joins TRBV27 to TRBJ2-5; D gene ambiguous. The V end lost 7 bases, the J end lost 7 bases, and 4 bases lay between the germline ends. In germline, CDR1 is MNHEY, CDR2 SMNVEV (reference sequence). The CDR3 is 9 residues long.

The J gene is TRBJ2-5, the V gene TRBV30, with 7 bases fitting TRBD1. This CDR3 has 18 amino acids. Trimming cost V 3 bases and J 5 bases; bases outside gene matches: 21. CDR1 is GTSNPN and CDR2 is SVGIG in the germline V gene (reference sequence). The CDR3 nucleotides read TGTGCCTGGAGAAGGGAAGGTGGGACAGTTTGGGGACGGGAGACCCAGTACTTC. This codes for CAWRREGGTVWGRETQYF. The full variable domain, with the rest looked up from reference TRBV30 and TRBJ2-5, is SQTIHQWPATLVQPVGSPLSLECTVEGTSNPNLYWYRQAAGRGLQLLFYSVGIGQISSEVPQNLSASRPQDRQFILSSKKLLLSDSGFYLCAWRREGGTVWGRETQYFGPGTRLLVL.

The chain has TRBV29-1 and TRBJ2-1, with D possibly being TRBD2 (5 bases). The CDR3 is 14 amino acids. Germline loops: CDR1 SQVTM, CDR2 ANQGSEA. This chain's CDR3 is CSATGRAMDNEQFF. In DNA, the CDR3 is TGCAGTGCCACGGGAAGGGCCATGGACAATGAGCAGTTCTTC.

The chain carries TRBV7-6 and TRBJ2-7; 12 bases line up with TRBD2. This CDR3 is 16 amino acids long. After removal of 5 bases from V and 0 bases from J, the junction contained 5 bases not matched to a gene. The germline gives CDR1 SGHVS, CDR2 FNYEAQ. In DNA, the CDR3 is TGTGCCAGCAGCGAAGGACTAGCGGGGTCCTCCTACGAGCAGTACTTC. Translation: CASSEGLAGSSYEQYF.